The next 30 T cell receptor beta chains were all read from a single sample in a study of blood T cell repertoires in COVID-19. Method: immunoSEQ multiplex PCR; TCRdb's copy keeps in-frame clones and lacks some. The sample lists 150,000 to 200,000 clones; more than 85% were seen once. Sequencing was done on a sample of peripheral blood. The receptors originated from a man aged 18 to 35 with acute or convalescent COVID-19.

The V and J genes are TRBV27 and TRBJ2-6; 8 nucleotides align to TRBD1. The CDR3 has 15 residues. Germline-derived CDR1 and CDR2 are MNHEY and SMNVEV (reference sequence). Trimming at V came to 4 bases and at J to 4 bases, leaving 3 bases not matched to a gene. CDR3 residues: CASSSTGAGANVLTF. The CDR3 DNA reads TGTGCCAGCAGTTCGACAGGGGCCGGGGCCAACGTCCTGACTTTC. Full variable domain (rest looked up from reference TRBV27 and TRBJ2-6): EAQVTQNPRYLITVTGKKLTVTCSQNMNHEYMSWYRQDPGLGLRQIYYSMNVEVTDKGDVPEGYKVSRKEKRNFPLILESPSPNQTSLYFCASSSTGAGANVLTFGAGSRLTVL.

CDR3 nucleotides: TGTGCCAGCAGCGAGGGAGACAGGGGGGGACGTGACTATGGCTACACCTTC. Protein product: CASSEGDRGGRDYGYTF. The chain carries TRBV9 and TRBJ1-2; 9 bases are a match to TRBD1. Germline CDR1 and CDR2: SGDLS and YYNGEE. V lost 3 bases, J lost 3 bases, and 12 bases stayed unmatched. This CDR3 has 17 residues.

This chain links TRBV7-7 with TRBJ2-1; TRBD2 agrees at 10 bases. The CDR3 sequence is 18 residues long. Per germline, CDR1 SSHAT and CDR2 FNYEAQ (reference sequence). The J segment lost 3 bases and the V segment lost 5 bases, leaving 13 bases of the junction unmatched. CDR3 amino acids: CASSPGTSAILNYNEQFF. CDR3 sequence (DNA): TGTGCCAGCAGCCCGGGGACTAGCGCGATATTAAACTACAATGAGCAGTTCTTC.

The V gene is TRBV30, the J gene TRBJ1-5; D unresolved. The CDR3 runs 12 residues. The germline gives CDR1 GTSNPN, CDR2 SVGIG (reference sequence). The ends were cut back, 4 bases at V and 6 bases at J, with 10 bases in the middle. CDR3 in amino acids: CAWNKVGQPQHF. The CDR3, as DNA: TGTGCCTGGAATAAAGTCGGTCAGCCCCAGCATTTT.

The rearrangement joins TRBV5-1 to TRBJ2-3; D ambiguous. CDR3 length: 12 residues. Germline V gene lookup returns CDR1 SGHRS and CDR2 YFSETQ. Trimming removed 2 bases at V and 6 bases at J, with 7 bases between. CDR3 bases: TGCGCCAGCAGCTTCGACTGGGATACGCAGTATTTT. Translated: CASSFDWDTQYF.

This rearrangement joins TRBV2 to TRBJ1-5, with D hard to call. The ends were cut back, 6 bases at V and 4 bases at J, with 16 bases in the middle. The CDR3 contains 15 residues. Germline CDR1 and CDR2: SNHLY and FYNNEI. The CDR3 loop reads CASRSEGFWNQPQHF. CDR3 in DNA: TGTGCCAGCAGATCTGAGGGATTTTGGAATCAGCCCCAGCATTTT.

CDR3 nucleotides: TGTGCCAGCAGCTCAGGACTAGCGGCGAGCTCTGGGGCCAACGTCCTGACTTTC. This encodes CASSSGLAASSGANVLTF. The chain combines TRBV9 with TRBJ2-6; the match to TRBD2 covers 10 bases. The CDR3 totals 18 residues. Germline V gene data show CDR1 as SGDLS and CDR2 as YYNGEE. V lost 4 bases and J lost 0; bases outside the gene matches: 7. The whole variable domain, filled in from reference TRBV9 and TRBJ2-6, reads DSGVTQTPKHLITATGQRVTLRCSPRSGDLSVYWYQQSLDQGLQFLIQYYNGEERAKGNILERFSAQQFPDLHSELNLSSLELGDSALYFCASSSGLAASSGANVLTFGAGSRLTVL.

This clone came up many times. Other DNA sequences in this sample translate to the same CDR3. CDR3 nucleotides: TGTGCCAGCAGCCCCACCCAGAACAACTATGGCTACACCTTC. Protein product: CASSPTQNNYGYTF. V gene TRBV11-2 combines with J gene TRBJ1-2; D gene uncertain. Germline CDR1 SGHAT, CDR2 FQNNGV. Trimming removed 5 bases from V and 2 bases from J, with 12 bases in between. The CDR3 loop spans 14 amino acids.

The V call is TRBV18, the J call TRBJ2-1; D may be TRBD1 (6 bases). Per the germline V gene, CDR1 is KGHSH and CDR2 is LQKENI. The V end lost 3 bases, the J end lost 4 bases, and 19 bases lay between the germline ends. CDR3 size: 17 residues. CDR3 DNA: TGTGCCAGCTCACCGATCGTCACAGGACAGAGATACAATGAGCAGTTCTTC. Its protein product is CASSPIVTGQRYNEQFF.

The genes are TRBV4-2 and TRBJ2-5, with 13 bases that match TRBD2. Germline values: CDR1 LGHNA, CDR2 YNFKEQ. V trimming: 3 bases; J trimming: 2 bases; junction bases outside the gene matches: 3. This CDR3 has 16 residues. CDR3 bases: TGTGCCAGCAGCCACGGACTAGCGGGGGTACAAGAGACCCAGTACTTC. Encoded protein: CASSHGLAGVQETQYF.

The chain recombines TRBV3-1 (or the pseudogene TRBV3-2) with TRBJ2-1; TRBD2 matches 9 bases. The CDR3 covers 15 residues. Losses at the gene ends were 1 base for V and 4 bases for J; bases not matched to a gene: 2. CDR1 LGHDT and CDR2 YNNKEL come from the germline V gene (reference sequence). CDR3 sequence reads: CASSQGRGGYNEQFF. CDR3 sequence (DNA): TGTGCCAGCAGCCAAGGGCGGGGGGGTTACAATGAGCAGTTCTTC.

The CDR3 loop is CASSSDRGISYTF. The CDR3 DNA sequence: TGTGCCAGCAGTTCGGACAGGGGAATAAGCTACACCTTC. The genes are TRBV9 and TRBJ1-2; 9 bases fit TRBD1. Germline CDR1 reads SGDLS; CDR2 reads YYNGEE. The CDR3 sequence is 13 residues long. With V trimmed by 5 bases and J by 9 bases, 8 bases remained unmatched. The variable domain in full, with the rest retrieved from reference TRBV9 and TRBJ1-2, is DSGVTQTPKHLITATGQRVTLRCSPRSGDLSVYWYQQSLDQGLQFLIQYYNGEERAKGNILERFSAQQFPDLHSELNLSSLELGDSALYFCASSSDRGISYTFGSGTRLTVV.

This clone has more than one count but fewer than ten. The gene calls are TRBV7-8 and TRBJ1-5; 8 bases agree with TRBD1. Germline loops: CDR1 SGHVS, CDR2 FQNEAQ. The ends lost 2 bases at V and 6 bases at J; junction bases unmatched: 0. The CDR3 length is 13 residues. In DNA, the CDR3 is TGTGCCAGCAGCTTACAGGGGGCTCAGCCCCAGCATTTT. Translated: CASSLQGAQPQHF.

This clone showed up just a few times. The chain joins TRBV10-3 to TRBJ1-5; 8 bases are shared with TRBD1. The CDR3 runs 14 residues. The J segment lost 7 bases and the V segment lost 6 bases, leaving 8 bases of the junction unmatched. Germline V gives CDR1 ENHRY, CDR2 SYGVKD. The CDR3 coding sequence is TGTGCCATCAGCGCCGGACAGGGCGTCCAGCCCCAGCATTTT. This sequence encodes CAISAGQGVQPQHF.

This sequence joins TRBV10-3 and TRBJ2-1, with TRBD2 matching over 7 bases. V lost 3 bases to trimming and J lost 0 bases; unmatched junction nucleotides: 2. The CDR3 is 15 residues long. Germline lookup yields CDR1 ENHRY and CDR2 SYGVKD. The CDR3 DNA sequence: TGTGCCATCAGTGATGGGGGGGGCTCCTACAATGAGCAGTTCTTC. Its translation: CAISDGGGSYNEQFF.

The CDR3 is CASSQVFVVRGSNQPQHF. The DNA for the CDR3 is TGCGCCAGCAGCCAAGTCTTTGTGGTCAGGGGTAGCAATCAGCCCCAGCATTTT. V and J are TRBV4-1 and TRBJ1-5, with D tentatively TRBD1 (6 bases). The V end lost 1 base, the J end lost 0 bases, and 16 bases lay between the germline ends. Germline CDR1 and CDR2: MGHRA and YSYEKL. The CDR3 runs to 18 residues.

The sample holds one count of this clone. CDR3 amino acids: CASSPLTGDYGYTF. The CDR3 coding sequence is TGTGCCAGCAGTCCTCTGACAGGGGACTATGGCTACACCTTC. The gene calls are TRBV6-5 and TRBJ1-2; 8 bases agree with TRBD1. Per the germline V gene, CDR1 is MNHEY and CDR2 is SVGAGI. V lost 5 bases, J lost 3 bases, and 5 bases stayed unmatched. The CDR3 covers 14 residues.

This rearrangement joins TRBV7-7 to TRBJ2-1, with D possibly TRBD1 on 6 matching bases. Trimming took 5 bases from V and 7 from J, leaving 15 bases between them. The germline V gene has CDR1 SSHAT and CDR2 FNYEAQ (reference sequence). The CDR3 covers 14 residues. The CDR3 nucleotides are TGTGCCAGCAGCCTGCTGGCAGGGGCGAATGAGCAGTTCTTC. Its translation is CASSLLAGANEQFF.

This rearrangement joins TRBV6-5 to TRBJ1-2; D might be TRBD1 (5 bases). This CDR3 region has 14 residues. Germline CDR1 MNHEY, CDR2 SVGAGI. V was trimmed by 0 bases and J by 8 bases, leaving 13 bases between them. CDR3: CASSYSRQGGGYTF. The CDR3 DNA sequence: TGTGCCAGCAGTTACTCTCGCCAGGGCGGCGGCTACACCTTC.

V gene TRBV6-5 combines with J gene TRBJ2-3; 11 nucleotides align to TRBD2. The CDR3 spans 16 residues. Unmatched junction bases numbered 8, after V lost 2 bases and J lost 7 bases. Germline CDR1 is MNHEY and CDR2 is SVGAGI. CDR3 sequence: CASSYRLAGGGNTQYF. CDR3 sequence (DNA): TGTGCCAGCAGTTACCGCCTAGCGGGGGGCGGAAATACGCAGTATTTT.

The rearrangement joins TRBV5-6 to TRBJ2-1, with 10 bases that match TRBD1. The CDR3 is 16 amino acids. The germline CDR1 and CDR2 sequences are SGHDT and YYEEEE. The trim removed 4 bases at V and 10 bases at J, leaving 14 bases unmatched. The CDR3 reads CASSVRDRGLVGEQFF. The DNA of the CDR3 is TGTGCCAGCAGCGTACGGGACAGGGGCCTCGTCGGGGAGCAGTTCTTC.

The chain couples TRBV5-1 to TRBJ1-2; 7 bases are shared with TRBD1. Germline-derived CDR1 and CDR2 are SGHRS and YFSETQ. V lost 4 bases, J lost 5 bases, and 11 bases stayed unmatched. This CDR3 region has 15 residues. DNA for the CDR3: TGCGCCAGCAGCCGAAAGCCGGGACAGCTATATGGCTACACCTTC. Residues: CASSRKPGQLYGYTF.

This chain joins TRBV4-1 and TRBJ1-5; D perhaps matches TRBD1 (6 bases). Trimming stripped 6 bases from V and 1 base from J, with 13 bases between. Germline V gene data show CDR1 as MGHRA and CDR2 as YSYEKL. The CDR3 sequence is 15 residues long. CDR3 coding DNA: TGCGCCAGCAGGCAGGACAGCCGGAGCAATCAGCCCCAGCATTTT. Its protein is CASRQDSRSNQPQHF.

V usage is TRBV21-1 and J usage is TRBJ2-2; TRBD2 is the table's D call and was not checked against the DNA. TRBV21-1 corresponds to a pseudogene. The CDR3 consists of 16 residues. CDR3: CASSSLAGGKSEELFF. The CDR3 DNA sequence: TGTGCCAGCAGCTCCTTGGCGGGGGGGAAGTCCGAGGAGCTGTTTTTT.

V is TRBV6-6 and J is TRBJ1-1; D perhaps matches TRBD1 (6 bases). The germline V gene has CDR1 MNHNY and CDR2 SVGAGI (reference sequence). Trimming left V 7 bases short and J 10 bases short, with 19 bases between. The CDR3 has 13 amino acids. CDR3 nucleotide sequence: TGTGCCAGCACCCAGGGGACAAAAGAGGGAGCTTTCTTT. This gives the protein CASTQGTKEGAFF.

CDR3 in DNA: TGTGCCAGCAGTCCCGGGGGGATTCAGCCCCAGCATTTT. Translated, it gives CASSPGGIQPQHF. J is TRBJ1-5 and V is TRBV6-5; a possible D gene is TRBD1 (5 bases). Trimming shortened V by 5 bases and J by 6 bases, and 11 bases separated the two germline ends. The CDR3 spans 13 residues. Germline V gene data show CDR1 as MNHEY and CDR2 as SVGAGI.

CDR3 nucleotide sequence: TGTGCCTGGAGTGTAAACCCAGGGGGCGAGCAGTACTTC. It is translated as CAWSVNPGGEQYF. The chain combines TRBV30 with TRBJ2-7; 7 bases match TRBD1. Looked up from germline, CDR1 is GTSNPN and CDR2 is SVGIG (reference sequence). J gave up 6 bases and V 0 bases, and 5 bases lay outside the gene matches. The CDR3 extends over 13 amino acids.

This chain uses TRBV2 with TRBJ1-6; 7 bases map to TRBD1. There are 13 residues in the CDR3. Germline trimming cut 8 bases from V and 7 bases from J; bases unmatched to any gene: 5. Germline V gene sequence: CDR1 SNHLY, CDR2 FYNNEI. The CDR3 nucleotides read TGTGCCAGCGGTGGGACAGAAAATTCACCCCTCCACTTT. It encodes CASGGTENSPLHF.

The rearrangement joins TRBV7-9 to TRBJ2-5, with D perhaps matching TRBD1 (6 bases). The CDR3 spans 15 residues. The V end was cut by 3 bases, the J end by 0 bases, with 11 bases between. Germline CDR1 and CDR2: SEHNR and FQNEAQ (reference sequence). In nucleotides, the CDR3 is TGTGCCAGCAGCTTCCGGGACACGTACCAAGAGACCCAGTACTTC. Residues: CASSFRDTYQETQYF. Complete variable domain (other parts from reference TRBV7-9 and TRBJ2-5): DTGVSQNPRHKITKRGQNVTFRCDPISEHNRLYWYRQTLGQGPEFLTYFQNEAQLEKSRLLSDRFSAERPKGSFSTLEIQRTEQGDSAMYLCASSFRDTYQETQYFGPGTRLLVL.

This clone is a singleton in its sample. The gene calls are TRBV5-1 and TRBJ2-7, with D possibly TRBD1 on 6 matching bases. The length of the CDR3 is 13 residues. Germline V gives CDR1 SGHRS, CDR2 YFSETQ. The V and J ends lost 3 bases and 3 bases respectively, with 10 bases between them. DNA of the CDR3: TGCGCCAGCAGCTACTCAGGGGACTACGAGCAGTACTTC. It is translated as CASSYSGDYEQYF.